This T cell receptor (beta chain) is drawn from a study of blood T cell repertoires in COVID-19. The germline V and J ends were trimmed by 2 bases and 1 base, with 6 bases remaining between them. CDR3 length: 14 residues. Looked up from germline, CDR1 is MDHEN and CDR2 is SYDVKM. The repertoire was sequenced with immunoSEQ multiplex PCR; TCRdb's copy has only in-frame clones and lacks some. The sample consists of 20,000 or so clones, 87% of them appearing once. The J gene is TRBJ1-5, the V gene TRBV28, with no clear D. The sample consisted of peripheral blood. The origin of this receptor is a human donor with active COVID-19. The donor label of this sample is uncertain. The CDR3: CASSLTVSNQPQHF. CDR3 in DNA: TGTGCCAGCAGTTTAACTGTCAGCAATCAGCCCCAGCATTTT.